The sequence of this T cell receptor beta chain was determined in a study of OX40 agonist ivuxolimab in advanced cancers. Overall study context: Patients got intravenous ivuxolimab at 0.01 to 10 mg/kg every 2 weeks. Whole-study findings and limits: Among patients with partial responses at 0.1-3.0 mg/kg, clonal expansion was among the lowest. Averaging showed that CD8+ T cells had more expanded clones than CD4+ did.

TCRdb's table, derived via immunoSEQ multiplex PCR, lists solely in-frame clones and lacks some. The sample yields some 76,000 clones, about 85% seen once. This clone was detected once. The antigen is undetermined. Germline V CDR1 and CDR2: ENHRY, SYGVKD. Trimming removed 0 bases at V and 6 bases at J, with 12 bases between. This CDR3 is 15 amino acids long. V usage is TRBV10-3 and J usage is TRBJ1-5; D unresolved. The sequence was obtained from an adult with an advanced solid tumor such as melanoma, head and neck, liver or kidney cancer. The sequencing used CD4+ or CD8+ T cells sorted from blood, collected in a trial of the OX40 agonist ivuxolimab. The CDR3 reads CAISESPGFSQPQHF. The CDR3 bases are TGTGCCATCAGTGAGTCACCGGGCTTTAGTCAGCCCCAGCATTTT.